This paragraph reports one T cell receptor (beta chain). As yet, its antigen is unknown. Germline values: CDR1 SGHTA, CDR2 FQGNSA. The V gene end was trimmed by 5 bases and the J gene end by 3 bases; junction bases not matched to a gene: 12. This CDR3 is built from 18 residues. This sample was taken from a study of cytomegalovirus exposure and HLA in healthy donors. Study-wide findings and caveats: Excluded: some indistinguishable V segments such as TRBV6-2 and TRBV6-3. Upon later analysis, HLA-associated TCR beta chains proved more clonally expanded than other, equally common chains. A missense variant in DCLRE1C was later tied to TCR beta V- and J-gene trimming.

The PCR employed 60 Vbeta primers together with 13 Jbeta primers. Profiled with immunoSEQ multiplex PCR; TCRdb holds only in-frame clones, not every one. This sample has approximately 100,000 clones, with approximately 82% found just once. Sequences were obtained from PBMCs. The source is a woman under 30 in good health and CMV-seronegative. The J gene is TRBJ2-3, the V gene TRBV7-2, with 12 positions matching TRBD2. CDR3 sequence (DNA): TGTGCCAGCAGCCTTACGGGGCTAGCGGGGGGGCTAACAGATACGCAGTATTTT. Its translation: CASSLTGLAGGLTDTQYF.